This is a list of T cell receptor beta chains from one sample in a study of CD8+CD57+ T cells in acquired aplastic anemia. Via MiXCR, TCRdb re-called the reads, giving one row per CDR3 protein. This repertoire shows 150,000 to 200,000 distinct CDR3 sequences, roughly 48% found once; its top ten account for about 1.1%. The specimen was sorted CD4+, CD8+, or CD8+CD57+ T cells (not recorded which) from PBMCs. These receptors were collected from a human donor in good health. Both conserved end residues are part of each CDR3. Fields, in order: D gene, V gene, clone size, J gene, CDR3 protein, CDR3 DNA. D genes are given only for firm matches. Rows give clone size only sometimes, using once, few, many, or a class for an expanded clone.

>.|TRBV9|many|TRBJ1-6
CASSDQVANSPLHF
TGTGCTAGCAGCGACCAGGTTGCTAATTCACCCCTCCACTTT
>TRBD1|TRBV7-2|many|TRBJ1-5
CASSSTGAGQPQHF
TGTGCCAGCAGCTCGACAGGGGCGGGTCAGCCCCAGCATTTT
>.|TRBV12-3/TRBV12-4|many|TRBJ2-3
CASSLSGDTQYF
TGTGCCAGCAGTTTATCTGGGGATACGCAGTATTTT
>.|TRBV5-1|.|TRBJ2-2
CASSLAEGNTGELFF
TGCGCCAGCAGCTTGGCGGAGGGGAATACCGGGGAGCTGTTTTTT
>.|TRBV30|many|TRBJ2-7
CAWSVLGAYEQYF
TGTGCCTGGAGTGTTTTAGGGGCCTACGAGCAGTACTTC
>.|TRBV4-1|few|TRBJ1-2
CASSQVFTDNYGYTF
TGCGCCAGCAGCCAAGTTTTTACAGACAACTATGGCTACACCTTC
>.|TRBV20-1|.|TRBJ2-5
CSAREAPEYQETQYF
TGCAGTGCTAGGGAGGCTCCAGAATATCAAGAGACCCAGTACTTC
>.|TRBV2|few|TRBJ2-5
CASSEEDREETQYF
TGTGCCAGCAGTGAAGAGGACCGGGAAGAGACCCAGTACTTC
>.|TRBV28|many|TRBJ2-7
CASTAAYEQYF
TGTGCCAGCACCGCCGCGTACGAGCAGTACTTC
>.|TRBV12-3/TRBV12-4|many|TRBJ2-2
CASTESWPDTGELFF
TGTGCCAGCACCGAGTCATGGCCGGACACCGGGGAGCTGTTTTTT
>.|TRBV20-1|many|TRBJ1-1
CSTRGTPNTEAFF
TGCAGCACCCGAGGCACACCTAACACTGAAGCTTTCTTT
>.|TRBV24-1|many|TRBJ2-2
CATSDFARLNTGELFF
TGTGCCACCAGTGATTTCGCCAGGTTGAACACCGGGGAGCTGTTTTTT
>.|TRBV25-1|once|TRBJ2-2
CASSDPNRRGELFF
TGTGCCAGCAGTGACCCAAACCGGAGGGGGGAGCTGTTTTTT
>.|TRBV24-1|.|TRBJ2-3
CATSDPPRSTQYF
TGTGCCACCAGTGACCCGCCCCGGAGTACGCAGTATTTT
>.|TRBV7-6|.|TRBJ2-3
CASSLATYADTQYF
TGTGCCAGCAGCTTAGCTACCTACGCAGATACGCAGTATTTT
>.|TRBV9|many|TRBJ1-6
CASSLRATRDSPLHF
TGTGCCAGCAGCCTCCGGGCCACAAGAGACTCACCCCTCCACTTT
>TRBD2|TRBV6-5|many|TRBJ2-3
CASSYSSLAGGSTDTQYF
TGTGCCAGCAGTTACTCGAGTCTAGCGGGTGGCAGCACAGATACGCAGTATTTT
>TRBD1|TRBV6-2/TRBV6-3|few|TRBJ2-7
CASSYSGTGKSSYEQYF
TGTGCCAGCAGTTACTCCGGGACAGGGAAAAGCTCCTACGAGCAGTACTTC
>.|TRBV6-1|.|TRBJ2-1
CASSEARRVYSEQFF
TGTGCCAGCAGTGAAGCGCGGAGGGTTTACAGTGAGCAGTTCTTC
>.|TRBV5-1|many|TRBJ2-7
CASSLDGRPSEQYF
TGCGCCAGCAGCTTGGACGGTCGGCCTTCCGAGCAGTACTTC
>.|TRBV11-2|.|TRBJ1-5
CASSLELTGETNSNQPQHF
TGTGCCAGCAGCTTAGAGCTCACAGGCGAGACCAATAGCAATCAGCCCCAGCATTTT
>.|TRBV18|few|TRBJ2-1
CASSPWTRGGNEQFF
TGTGCCAGCTCTCCCTGGACCCGAGGGGGGAATGAGCAGTTCTTC
>TRBD1|TRBV10-3|.|TRBJ1-1
CATQGQGNTEAFF
TGCGCCACCCAAGGACAGGGGAACACTGAAGCTTTCTTT
>.|TRBV3-1|many|TRBJ1-1
CASSQVRTEAFF
TGTGCCAGCAGCCAAGTAAGGACTGAAGCTTTCTTT
>.|TRBV10-3|.|TRBJ2-2
CAIQGCANTGELFF
TGTGCCATCCAGGGCTGTGCGAACACCGGGGAGCTGTTTTTT
>.|TRBV7-3|many|TRBJ2-1
CASRGRDFDNEQFF
TGTGCCAGCAGGGGCCGGGACTTTGACAATGAGCAGTTCTTC
>.|TRBV11-1|.|TRBJ1-2
CASSRTDTNYGYTF
TGTGCCAGCAGCAGGACGGATACTAACTATGGCTACACCTTC
>TRBD1|TRBV5-1|many|TRBJ1-2
CASTLVGQGAVGYTF
TGCGCCAGCACTCTGGTGGGACAGGGGGCGGTTGGCTACACCTTC
>.|TRBV7-8|.|TRBJ2-3
CASTDSSTDTQYF
TGTGCCAGCACCGACTCCAGCACTGATACGCAGTATTTT
>TRBD1|TRBV18|.|TRBJ1-1
CASSPGQGGNTEAFF
TGTGCCAGCTCACCAGGACAGGGGGGAAACACTGAAGCTTTCTTT
>.|TRBV20-1|many|TRBJ2-7
CSLEEPALLSYEQYF
TGCAGTCTAGAGGAACCAGCCCTACTCTCCTACGAGCAGTACTTC
>TRBD1|TRBV20-1|.|TRBJ1-4
CSAKQGAREKLFF
TGCAGTGCTAAACAGGGGGCTCGCGAAAAACTGTTTTTT
>.|TRBV24-1|.|TRBJ2-1
CATSDLRVPEQFF
TGTGCCACCAGTGATTTGAGGGTCCCTGAGCAGTTCTTC
>.|TRBV29-1|.|TRBJ2-7
CSVALRGRRAYEQYF
TGCAGCGTTGCCCTCCGAGGCAGGCGCGCCTACGAGCAGTACTTC
>TRBD2|TRBV2|.|TRBJ2-5
CASSAGGTQYF
TGTGCCAGCAGTGCGGGGGGTACCCAGTACTTC